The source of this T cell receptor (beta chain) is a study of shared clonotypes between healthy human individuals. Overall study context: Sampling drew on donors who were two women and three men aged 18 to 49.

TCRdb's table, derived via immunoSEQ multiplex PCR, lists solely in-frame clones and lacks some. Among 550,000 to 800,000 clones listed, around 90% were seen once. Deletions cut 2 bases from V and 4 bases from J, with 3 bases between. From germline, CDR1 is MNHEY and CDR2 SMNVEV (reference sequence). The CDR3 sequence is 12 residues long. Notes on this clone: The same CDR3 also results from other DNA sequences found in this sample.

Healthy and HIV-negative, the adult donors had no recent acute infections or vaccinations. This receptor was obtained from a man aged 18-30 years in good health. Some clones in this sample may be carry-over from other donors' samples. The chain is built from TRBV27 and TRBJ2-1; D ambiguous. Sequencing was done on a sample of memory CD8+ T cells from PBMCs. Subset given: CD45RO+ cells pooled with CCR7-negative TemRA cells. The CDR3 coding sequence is TGTGCCAGCAGTTTAGGGTACAATGAGCAGTTCTTC. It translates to CASSLGYNEQFF.